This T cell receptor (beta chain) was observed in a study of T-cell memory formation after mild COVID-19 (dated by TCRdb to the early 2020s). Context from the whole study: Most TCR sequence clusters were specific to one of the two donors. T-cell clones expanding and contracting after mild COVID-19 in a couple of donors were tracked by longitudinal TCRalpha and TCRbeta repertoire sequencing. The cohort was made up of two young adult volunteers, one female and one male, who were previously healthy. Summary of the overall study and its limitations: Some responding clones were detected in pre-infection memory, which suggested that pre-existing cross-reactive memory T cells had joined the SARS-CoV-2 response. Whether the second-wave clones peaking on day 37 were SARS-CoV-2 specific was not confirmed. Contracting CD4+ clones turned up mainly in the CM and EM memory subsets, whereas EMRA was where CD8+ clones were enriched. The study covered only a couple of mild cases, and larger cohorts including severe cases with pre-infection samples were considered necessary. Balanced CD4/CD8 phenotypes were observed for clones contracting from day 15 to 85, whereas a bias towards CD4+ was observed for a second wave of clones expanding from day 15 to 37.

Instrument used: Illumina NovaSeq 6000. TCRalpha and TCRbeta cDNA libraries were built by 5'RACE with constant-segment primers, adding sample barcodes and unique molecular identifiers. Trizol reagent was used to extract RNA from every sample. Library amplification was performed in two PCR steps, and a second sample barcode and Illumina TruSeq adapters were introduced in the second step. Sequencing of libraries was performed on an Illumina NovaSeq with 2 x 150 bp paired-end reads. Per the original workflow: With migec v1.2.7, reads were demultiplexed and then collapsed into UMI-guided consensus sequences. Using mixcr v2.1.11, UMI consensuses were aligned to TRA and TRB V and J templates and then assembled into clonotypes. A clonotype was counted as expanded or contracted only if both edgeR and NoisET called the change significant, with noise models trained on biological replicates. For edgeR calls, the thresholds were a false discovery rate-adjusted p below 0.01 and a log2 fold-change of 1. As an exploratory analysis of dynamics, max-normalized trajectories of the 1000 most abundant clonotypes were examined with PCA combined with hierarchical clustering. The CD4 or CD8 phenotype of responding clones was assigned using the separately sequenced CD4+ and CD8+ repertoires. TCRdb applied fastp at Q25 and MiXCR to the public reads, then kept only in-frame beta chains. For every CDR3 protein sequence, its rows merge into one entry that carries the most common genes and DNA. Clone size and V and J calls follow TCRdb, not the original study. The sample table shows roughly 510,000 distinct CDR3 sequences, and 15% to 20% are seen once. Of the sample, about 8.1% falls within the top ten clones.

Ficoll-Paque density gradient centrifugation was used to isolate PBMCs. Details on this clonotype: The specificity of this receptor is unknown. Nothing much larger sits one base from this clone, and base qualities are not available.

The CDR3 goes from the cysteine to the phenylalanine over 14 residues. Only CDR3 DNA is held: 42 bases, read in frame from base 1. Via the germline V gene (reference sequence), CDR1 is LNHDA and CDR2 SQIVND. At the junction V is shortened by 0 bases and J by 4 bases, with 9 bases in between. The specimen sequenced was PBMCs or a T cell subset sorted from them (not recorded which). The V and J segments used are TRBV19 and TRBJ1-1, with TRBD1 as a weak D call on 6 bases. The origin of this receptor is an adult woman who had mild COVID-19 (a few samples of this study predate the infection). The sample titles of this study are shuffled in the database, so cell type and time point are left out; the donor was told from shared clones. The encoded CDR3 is CASSIDRGATEAFF. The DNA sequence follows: TGTGCCAGTAGTATAGACCGGGGGGCCACTGAAGCTTTCTTT.